The subject of this entry is one TCR beta chain. The target antigen is unknown. The sample belongs to a study of shared clonotypes between healthy human individuals. Over several immunoSEQ plates, each subset's genomic DNA was distributed in even portions. The repertoire was sequenced with immunoSEQ multiplex PCR; TCRdb's copy has only in-frame clones and lacks some. The table shows fewer than 350,000 clones, with roughly 84% occurring only once. Whole-study findings and limits: The study found 4.5% to 5% of naive CD4 clonotypes shared across a few donors. The sole specimen, blood, was sampled, and tissue repertoires likely differ.

The V gene's germline CDR1 is SGHVS and CDR2 FQNEAQ. With 5 bases clipped from V and 7 bases from J, the junction kept 9 bases outside the gene matches. The CDR3 consists of 15 residues. The TCR was taken from a man aged 18-30 years in good health. Sequencing was performed on memory CD8+ T cells sorted from blood. Subset reported: CD45RO+ cells pooled with CCR7-negative TemRA cells. The chain is built from TRBV7-8 and TRBJ2-1; 9 positions agree with TRBD2. The CDR3 region has the DNA TGTGCCAGCAGCCCGCCAGGGCTAGCGGGAAATGAGCAGTTCTTC. It encodes CASSPPGLAGNEQFF.